Listed here is a single TCR beta chain. It has no known antigen specificity. The record has no base qualities; no much larger clone is one base away. Library generation was performed with PCR. Instrument on record: Illumina HiSeq 2500. Molecular barcoding was employed in the preparation of TCR libraries, with unique molecular identifiers being used to normalize TCRbeta repertoire quantification. TCRdb trimmed public reads at Q25 via fastp, called clones via MiXCR and kept in-frame beta chains. CDR3 protein duplicates are merged, each entry listing the most common genes and DNA. This sample has about 250,000 distinct CDR3 sequences in its table, and 24% of those were observed once. The ten largest make up around 4.8% of the sample. Trimming leaves V shorter by 4 bases and J shorter by 1 base, with the junction holding 2 bases beyond the gene matches. The CDR3, from cysteine to phenylalanine, totals 13 residues. Only the CDR3 region is kept as DNA, spanning 39 bases read in frame from base 1. CDR1 and CDR2, per the germline V gene (reference sequence), are DFQATT and SNEGSKA.

The data were taken from a study of T-cell reconstitution after alpha-beta-depleted transplantation in children listed by TCRdb under 2016. The study in broad terms: Using TCR repertoire profiling, the study followed T-cell immune reconstitution in a quantitative way in children after TCRalphabeta/CD19-depleted allogeneic hematopoietic cell transplantation. The full study reports these points: In some patients, the high TCRbeta diversity seen at day 60 was put down to recipient T cells and intrathymic progenitors that had survived conditioning. The frequencies of hyperexpanded clones fell over the following months, and after one year, T-cell counts and TCRbeta diversity were mostly attributed to newly produced T cells. The apparently early recovery of alphabetaT-cell counts about two months after transplant reportedly depended on only several hundred rapidly expanded clones that came from non-depleted graft cells.

In light of the paper, this sample's treatment or condition label describes: allogeneic hematopoietic cell transplantation with graft depleted of TCRalphabeta T cells and CD19 B cells. Transplant recipients were children who received TCRalphabeta/CD19-depleted allogeneic hematopoietic cell grafts. The sequencing here drew on PBMCs, mostly from graft donor cells, taken 360 days after TCRalphabeta/CD19-depleted stem cell transplant. The chain is assembled from TRBV20-1 and TRBJ2-7, and TRBD2 matches 9 of the central bases. The sequence derives from a female patient aged 2-10 years who had a stem cell transplant for congenital amegakaryocytic thrombocytopenia, so the T cells may come from the graft donor. Here the CDR3 is given as CSAMTSGSYEQYF. The sequenced DNA is TGCAGTGCTATGACTAGCGGTTCCTACGAGCAGTACTTC.